These 14 T cell receptor beta chains share one sample of origin, sequenced in a study of CD8+CD57+ T cells in acquired aplastic anemia. It was patients with CD8+CD57+ cell expansion by flow cytometry who were chosen for sequencing. CDR3 and TCR beta VDJ profiling relied on a genomic DNA template. TCRdb analysed the reads with MiXCR anew, one entry per CDR3 protein. The data contain 180,000 or so distinct CDR3 sequences, 45% to 55% of them singletons. Sequenced sample: sorted CD4+, CD8+, or CD8+CD57+ T cells (not recorded which) from PBMCs. Source of these receptors: a human donor with aplastic anemia.

This clonotype was recorded at least ten times. The chain employs TRBV9 and TRBJ2-2; D ambiguous. V lost 5 bases and J 5 bases, leaving 4 bases between the germline ends. The germline CDR1 and CDR2 sequences are SGDLS and YYNGEE. CDR3 length equals 11 residues. The chain's CDR3 is CASSYTGELFF. The CDR3 DNA follows: TGTGCCAGCAGTTATACCGGGGAGCTGTTTTTT.

A remark on this clonotype: A much more abundant neighbour one base away suggests this may be a read error. The V gene is TRBV6-1, the J gene TRBJ1-1; D not certain. Per germline, CDR1 MNHNS and CDR2 SASEGT. The CDR3 covers 13 residues. CDR3 bases: TGTGCCAGCAGTGTTTTAGGACGGACCGAAGCTCTCTTT. Residues: CASSVLGRTEALF.

This chain uses TRBV28 with TRBJ2-1; 8 bases are shared with TRBD1. V lost 3 bases to trimming and J lost 1 base; unmatched junction nucleotides: 2. Germline-derived CDR1 and CDR2 are MDHEN and SYDVKM. The CDR3 spans 15 residues. In DNA form, the CDR3 reads TGTGCCAGCAGTTTCACAGGGGGGTCCTACAATGAGCAGTTCTTC. Encoded protein: CASSFTGGSYNEQFF.

This clonotype appeared once. The genes are TRBV20-1 and TRBJ1-2; D is undetermined. CDR3 length: 13 amino acids. Trimming removed 7 bases at V and 2 bases at J, with 14 bases between. CDR1 and CDR2 (germline): DFQATT, SNEGSKA (reference sequence). The CDR3 sequence is CSVEVPGNYGYTF. In DNA, the CDR3 is TGCAGTGTCGAAGTCCCGGGGAACTATGGCTACACCTTC.

As for this clonotype: The junction departs from the called germline gene at one end, perhaps through a read error. The chain uses TRBV7-2 and TRBJ2-7; TRBD1 matches at 7 bases. The CDR3 totals 14 residues. Germline V gene lookup returns CDR1 SGHTA and CDR2 FQGNSA. CDR3 nucleotides: TGTGCCAGCGGCTTAGGGACAGATTCCTACGAGCAGTACTTC. Amino acids: CASGLGTDSYEQYF.

This chain connects TRBV20-1 to TRBJ1-1; a possible D gene is TRBD1 (5 bases). V lost 5 bases and J 3 bases, leaving 13 bases between the germline ends. The CDR3 sequence is 13 residues long. Germline V CDR1 and CDR2: DFQATT, SNEGSKA (reference sequence). The chain's CDR3 is CSAPPRADTEAFF. The DNA of the CDR3 is TGCAGTGCTCCCCCCAGGGCGGACACTGAAGCTTTCTTT.

The chain links TRBV29-1 to TRBJ1-2; TRBD1 matches 7 bases. The V and J ends lost 3 bases and 7 bases, in that order; junction bases with no gene match: 5. From germline, CDR1 is SQVTM and CDR2 ANQGSEA. The CDR3 is 12 residues long. The CDR3 sequence: CSVEGQGGGYTF. The CDR3 DNA is TGCAGCGTTGAGGGCCAGGGGGGTGGCTACACCTTC.

This clonotype occurred once. The CDR3 protein is CASSQDRTGNTEAFF. The CDR3 DNA sequence: TGCGCCAGCAGCCAAGATAGGACAGGAAACACTGAAGCTTTCTTT. This rearrangement joins TRBV4-1 to TRBJ1-1; 7 nucleotides align to TRBD1. The germline V gene encodes CDR1 MGHRA and CDR2 YSYEKL. Germline trimming cut 0 bases from V and 2 bases from J; bases unmatched to any gene: 3. This CDR3 is 15 amino acids long.

As for this clonotype: Germline and junction disagree at one end, which may indicate a read error. The V call is TRBV11-3, the J call TRBJ2-7; no definite D call. This CDR3 has 13 amino acids. Looked up from germline, CDR1 is SGHNT and CDR2 is YENEEA. CDR3 amino acids: CASSLNAGYEQYF. The DNA of the CDR3 is TGCGCCAGCAGCCTCAACGCCGGTTACGAGCAGTACTTC. Using reference TRBV11-3 and TRBJ2-7 for the parts outside the CDR3, the full variable domain is EAGVVQSPRYKIIEKKQPVAFWCNPISGHNTLYWYLQNLGQGPELLIRYENEEAVDDSQLPKDRFSAERLKGVDSTLKIQPAELGDSAVYLCASSLNAGYEQYFGPGTRLTVT.

In this sample, this clonotype turned up many times. The chain couples TRBV18 to TRBJ1-2; no reliable D call. The length of the CDR3 is 13 residues. The V end lost 3 bases, the J end lost 3 bases, and 8 bases lay between the germline ends. Germline V gene sequence: CDR1 KGHSH, CDR2 LQKENI. CDR3 protein: CASSPSADYGYTF. The CDR3 region has the DNA TGTGCCAGCTCACCCTCCGCTGACTATGGCTACACCTTC. Full variable domain (rest looked up from reference TRBV18 and TRBJ1-2): NAGVMQNPRHLVRRRGQEARLRCSPMKGHSHVYWYRQLPEEGLKFMVYLQKENIIDESGMPKERFSAEFPKEGPSILRIQQVVRGDSAAYFCASSPSADYGYTFGSGTRLTVV.

The chain has TRBV27 and TRBJ2-1, with D possibly being TRBD2 (6 bases). The germline V gene encodes CDR1 MNHEY and CDR2 SMNVEV (reference sequence). The germline V and J ends were trimmed by 1 base and 6 bases, with 13 bases remaining between them. CDR3 length: 15 amino acids. The CDR3 region is CASSLWGDGSNEQFF. CDR3 nucleotide sequence: TGTGCCAGCAGTTTATGGGGGGACGGATCCAATGAGCAGTTCTTC.

This clonotype was seen repeatedly, ten times or more. This chain uses TRBV11-2 with TRBJ1-1, with 10 bases identical to TRBD1. The junction had 10 bases not matched to a gene; V was cut back by 4 bases and J by 5 bases. Germline CDR1 SGHAT, CDR2 FQNNGV. The CDR3 covers 16 residues. The CDR3 nucleotides are TGTGCCAGCAGCTCTCCCTCCGGGACAGGGGTAACTGAAGCTTTCTTT. It specifies CASSSPSGTGVTEAFF.

The chain recombines TRBV2 with TRBJ1-2; 7 bases map to TRBD1. This CDR3 spans 14 amino acids. The germline gives CDR1 SNHLY, CDR2 FYNNEI. The V segment lost 8 bases and the J segment 4 bases; nucleotides outside the gene matches: 10. Written as DNA, the CDR3 is TGTGCCAGCCGTCCGACAGGGCAGGGCTATGGCTACACCTTC. It encodes CASRPTGQGYGYTF.

This clonotype was seen ten or more times. The chain couples TRBV7-3 to TRBJ2-3, with 11 bases that match TRBD2. The trim removed 1 base at V and 3 bases at J, leaving 3 bases unmatched. Germline assignment: CDR1 SGHTA and CDR2 FQGTGA. The CDR3 runs 16 residues. CDR3 DNA: TGTGCCAGCAGCTTAATCGGACTAGCGGGTACAGATACGCAGTATTTT. As protein: CASSLIGLAGTDTQYF.